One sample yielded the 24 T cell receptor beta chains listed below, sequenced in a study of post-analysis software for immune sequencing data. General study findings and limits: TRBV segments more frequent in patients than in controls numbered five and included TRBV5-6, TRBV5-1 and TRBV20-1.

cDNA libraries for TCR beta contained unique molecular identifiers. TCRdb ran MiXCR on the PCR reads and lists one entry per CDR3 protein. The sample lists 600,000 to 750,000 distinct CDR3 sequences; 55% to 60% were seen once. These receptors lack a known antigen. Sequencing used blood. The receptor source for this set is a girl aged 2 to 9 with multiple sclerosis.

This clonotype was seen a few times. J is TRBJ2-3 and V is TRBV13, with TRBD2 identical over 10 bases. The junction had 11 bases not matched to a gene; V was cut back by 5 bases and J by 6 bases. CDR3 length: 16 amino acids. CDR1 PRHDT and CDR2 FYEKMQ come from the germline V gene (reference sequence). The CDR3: CASSLRTSGVGDTQYF. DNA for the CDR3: TGTGCCAGCAGCCTCCGGACTAGCGGTGTGGGGGATACGCAGTATTTT.

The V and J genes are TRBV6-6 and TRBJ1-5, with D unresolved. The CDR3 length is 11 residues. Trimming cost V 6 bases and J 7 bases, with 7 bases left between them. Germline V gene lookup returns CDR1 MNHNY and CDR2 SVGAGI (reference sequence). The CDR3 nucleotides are TGTGCCAGCAGCGTCGGCCAGCCCCAGCATTTT. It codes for CASSVGQPQHF.

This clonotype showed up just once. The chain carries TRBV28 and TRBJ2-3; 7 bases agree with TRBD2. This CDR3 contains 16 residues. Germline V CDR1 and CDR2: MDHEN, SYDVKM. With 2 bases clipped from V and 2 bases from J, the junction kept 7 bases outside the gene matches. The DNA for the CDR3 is TGTGCCAGCAGTTTACGGGGCGGGAGCATCACAGATACGCAGTATTTT. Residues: CASSLRGGSITDTQYF.

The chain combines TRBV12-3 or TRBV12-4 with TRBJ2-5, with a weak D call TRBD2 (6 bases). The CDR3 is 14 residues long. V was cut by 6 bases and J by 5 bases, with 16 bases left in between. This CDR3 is CASSQLAGTETQYF. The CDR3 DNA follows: TGTGCCAGCAGCCAACTGGCGGGGACGGAGACCCAGTACTTC.

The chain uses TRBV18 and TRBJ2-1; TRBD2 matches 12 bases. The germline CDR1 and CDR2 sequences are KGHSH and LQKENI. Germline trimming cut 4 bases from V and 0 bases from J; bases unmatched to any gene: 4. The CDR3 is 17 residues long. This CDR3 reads CASSHGLAGSSYNEQFF. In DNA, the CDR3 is TGTGCCAGCTCACACGGACTAGCGGGATCCTCCTACAATGAGCAGTTCTTC.

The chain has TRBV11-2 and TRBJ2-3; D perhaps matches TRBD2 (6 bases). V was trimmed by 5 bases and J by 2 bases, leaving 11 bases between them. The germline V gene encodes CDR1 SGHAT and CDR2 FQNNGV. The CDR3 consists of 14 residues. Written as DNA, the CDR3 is TGTGCCAGCAGCCCCTGGAGGGCCACAGATACGCAGTATTTT. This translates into CASSPWRATDTQYF.

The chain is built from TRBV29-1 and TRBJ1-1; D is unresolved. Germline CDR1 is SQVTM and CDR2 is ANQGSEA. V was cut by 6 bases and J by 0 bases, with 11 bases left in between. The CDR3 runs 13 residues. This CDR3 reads CSVLAGLNTEAFF. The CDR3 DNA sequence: TGCAGCGTCCTCGCAGGTCTGAACACTGAAGCTTTCTTT. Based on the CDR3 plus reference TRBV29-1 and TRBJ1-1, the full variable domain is SAVISQKPSRDICQRGTSLTIQCQVDSQVTMMFWYRQQPGQSLTLIATANQGSEATYESGFVIDKFPISRPNLTFSTLTVSNMSPEDSSIYLCSVLAGLNTEAFFGQGTRLTVV.

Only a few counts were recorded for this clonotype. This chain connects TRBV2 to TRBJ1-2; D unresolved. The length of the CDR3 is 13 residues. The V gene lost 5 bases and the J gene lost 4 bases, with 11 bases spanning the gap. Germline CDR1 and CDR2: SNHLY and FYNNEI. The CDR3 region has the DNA TGTGCCAGCAGTCCGACAAGTTCCTATGGCTACACCTTC. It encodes CASSPTSSYGYTF.

CDR3 residues: CASSLDVSTEAFF. Here the CDR3 DNA reads TGTGCCAGCAGCTTAGACGTTTCAACTGAAGCTTTCTTT. The chain carries TRBV7-2 and TRBJ1-1, with D uncertain. The CDR3 sequence is 13 residues long. Germline V CDR1 and CDR2: SGHTA, FQGNSA. V lost 1 base to trimming and J lost 5 bases, with 8 bases between them.

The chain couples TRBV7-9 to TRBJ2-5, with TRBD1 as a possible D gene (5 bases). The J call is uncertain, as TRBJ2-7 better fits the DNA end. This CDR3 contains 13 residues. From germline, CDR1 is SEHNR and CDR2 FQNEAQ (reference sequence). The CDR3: CASSPRTSPEQYF. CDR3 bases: TGTGCCAGCAGCCCTAGGACAAGCCCCGAGCAGTACTTC.

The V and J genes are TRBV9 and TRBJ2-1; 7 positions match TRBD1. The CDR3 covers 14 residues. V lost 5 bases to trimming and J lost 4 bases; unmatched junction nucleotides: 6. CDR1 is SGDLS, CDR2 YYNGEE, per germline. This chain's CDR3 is CASSAGTEYNEQFF. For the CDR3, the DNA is TGTGCCAGCAGTGCCGGGACAGAGTACAATGAGCAGTTCTTC.

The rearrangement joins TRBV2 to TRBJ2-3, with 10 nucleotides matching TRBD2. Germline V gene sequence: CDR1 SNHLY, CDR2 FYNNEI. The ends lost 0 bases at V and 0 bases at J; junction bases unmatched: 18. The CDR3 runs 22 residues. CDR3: CASSEALQVAGGRRPSTDTQYF. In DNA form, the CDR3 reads TGTGCCAGCAGTGAAGCGCTTCAGGTAGCGGGGGGACGACGACCTAGCACAGATACGCAGTATTTT.

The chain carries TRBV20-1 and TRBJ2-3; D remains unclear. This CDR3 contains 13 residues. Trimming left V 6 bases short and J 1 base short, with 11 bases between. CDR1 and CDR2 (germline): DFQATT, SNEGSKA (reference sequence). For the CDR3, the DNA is TGCAGTGCCTCTCTGGAAGGCACAGATACGCAGTATTTT. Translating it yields CSASLEGTDTQYF.

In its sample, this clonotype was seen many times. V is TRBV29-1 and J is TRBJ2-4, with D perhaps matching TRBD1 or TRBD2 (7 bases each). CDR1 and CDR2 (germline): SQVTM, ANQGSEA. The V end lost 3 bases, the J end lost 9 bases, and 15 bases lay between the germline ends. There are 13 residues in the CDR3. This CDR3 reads CSVEGGGDLIQYF. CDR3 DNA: TGCAGCGTTGAGGGAGGGGGCGATCTCATTCAGTACTTC.

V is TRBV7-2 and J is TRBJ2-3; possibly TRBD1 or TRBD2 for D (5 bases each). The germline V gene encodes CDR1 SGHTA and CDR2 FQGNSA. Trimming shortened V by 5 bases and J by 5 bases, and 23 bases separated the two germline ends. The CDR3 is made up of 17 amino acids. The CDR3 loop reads CASSPRRLPRGLDTQYF. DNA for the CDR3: TGTGCCAGCAGCCCTAGAAGGCTACCCCGGGGCCTAGATACGCAGTATTTT.

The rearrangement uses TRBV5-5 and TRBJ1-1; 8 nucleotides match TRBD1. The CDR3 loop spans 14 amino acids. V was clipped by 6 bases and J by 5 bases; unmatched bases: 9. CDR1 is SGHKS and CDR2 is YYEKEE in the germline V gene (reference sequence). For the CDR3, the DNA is TGTGCCAGCACCCTAGGACAGGGAGGAACTGAAGCTTTCTTT. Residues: CASTLGQGGTEAFF.

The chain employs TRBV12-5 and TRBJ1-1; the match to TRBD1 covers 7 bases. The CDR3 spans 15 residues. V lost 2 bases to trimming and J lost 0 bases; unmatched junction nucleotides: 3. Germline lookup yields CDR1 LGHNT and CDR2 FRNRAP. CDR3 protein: CASGLWDSLNTEAFF. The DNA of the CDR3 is TGTGCTAGTGGTTTGTGGGACAGCTTGAACACTGAAGCTTTCTTT.

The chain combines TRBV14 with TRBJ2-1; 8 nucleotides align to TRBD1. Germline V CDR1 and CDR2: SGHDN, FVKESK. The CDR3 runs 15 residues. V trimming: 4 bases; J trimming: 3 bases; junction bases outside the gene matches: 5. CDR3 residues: CASSLPGQDYNEQFF. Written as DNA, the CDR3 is TGTGCCAGCAGCCTACCGGGACAGGACTACAATGAGCAGTTCTTC.

The CDR3, as DNA: TGTGCCAGCAGCCGCTCGGGCTCCAATGAGCAGTTCTTC. Translated, it gives CASSRSGSNEQFF. The V gene is TRBV7-6, the J gene TRBJ2-1; no clear D. V was clipped by 5 bases and J by 6 bases, with 11 bases between them. Per germline, CDR1 SGHVS and CDR2 FNYEAQ. The CDR3 runs 13 residues.

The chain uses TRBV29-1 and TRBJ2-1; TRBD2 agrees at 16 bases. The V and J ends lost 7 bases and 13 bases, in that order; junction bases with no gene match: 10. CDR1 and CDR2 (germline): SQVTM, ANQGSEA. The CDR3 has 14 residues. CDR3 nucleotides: TGCAGCGCCCCCCTGGGACTAGCGGGAGGGCCTCAGTTCTTC. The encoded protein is CSAPLGLAGGPQFF.

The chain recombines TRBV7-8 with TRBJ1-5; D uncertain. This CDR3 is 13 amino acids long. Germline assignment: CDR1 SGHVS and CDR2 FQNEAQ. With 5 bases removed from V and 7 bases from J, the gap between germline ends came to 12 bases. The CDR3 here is CASSRVSVQPQHF. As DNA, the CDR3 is TGTGCCAGCAGCCGGGTCTCGGTACAGCCCCAGCATTTT.

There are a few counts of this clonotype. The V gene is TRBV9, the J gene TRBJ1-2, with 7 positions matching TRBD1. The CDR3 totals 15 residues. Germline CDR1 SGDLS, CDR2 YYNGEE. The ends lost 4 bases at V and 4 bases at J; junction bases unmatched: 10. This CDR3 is CASSPRDSASYGYTF. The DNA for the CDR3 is TGTGCCAGCAGCCCCAGGGACAGCGCCTCCTATGGCTACACCTTC.

CDR3 in DNA: TGTGCCAGCAAGGAAGAGGGCGCGTCCTACAATGAGCAGTTCTTC. Amino acids: CASKEEGASYNEQFF. V gene TRBV2 combines with J gene TRBJ2-1, with a weak D call TRBD2 (5 bases). CDR1 and CDR2 from the germline V gene are SNHLY and FYNNEI. The V end lost 7 bases, the J end lost 1 base, and 14 bases lay between the germline ends. The CDR3 extends over 15 amino acids.

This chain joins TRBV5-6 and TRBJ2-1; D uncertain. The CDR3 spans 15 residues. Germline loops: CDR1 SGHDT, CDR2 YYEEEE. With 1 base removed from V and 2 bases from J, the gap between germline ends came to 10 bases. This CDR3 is CASSLSMATYNEQFF. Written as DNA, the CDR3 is TGTGCCAGCAGCTTGTCAATGGCCACCTACAATGAGCAGTTCTTC.